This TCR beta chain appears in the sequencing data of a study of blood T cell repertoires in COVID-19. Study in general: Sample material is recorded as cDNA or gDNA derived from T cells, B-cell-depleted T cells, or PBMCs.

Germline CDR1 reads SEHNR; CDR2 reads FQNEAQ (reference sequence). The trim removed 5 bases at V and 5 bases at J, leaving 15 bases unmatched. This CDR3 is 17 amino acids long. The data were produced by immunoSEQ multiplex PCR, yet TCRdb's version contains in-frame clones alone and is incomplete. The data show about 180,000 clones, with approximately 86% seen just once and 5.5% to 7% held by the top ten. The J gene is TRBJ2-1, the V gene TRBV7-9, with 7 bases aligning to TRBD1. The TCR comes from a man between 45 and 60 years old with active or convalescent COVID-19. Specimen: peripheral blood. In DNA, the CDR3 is TGTGCCAGCAGCCCCAGACGGGACAGACAACAGAACAATGAGCAGTTCTTC. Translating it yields CASSPRRDRQQNNEQFF.